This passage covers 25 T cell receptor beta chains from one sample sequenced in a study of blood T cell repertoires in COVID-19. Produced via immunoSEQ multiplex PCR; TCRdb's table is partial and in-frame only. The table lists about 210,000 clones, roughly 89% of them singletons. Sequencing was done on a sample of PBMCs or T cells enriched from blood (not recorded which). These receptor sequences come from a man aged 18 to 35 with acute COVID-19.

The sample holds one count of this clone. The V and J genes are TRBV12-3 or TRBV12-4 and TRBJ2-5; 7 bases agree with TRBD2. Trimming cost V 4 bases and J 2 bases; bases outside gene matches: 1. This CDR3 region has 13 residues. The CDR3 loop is CASSSGGQETQYF. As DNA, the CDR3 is TGTGCCAGCAGTTCCGGGGGGCAAGAGACCCAGTACTTC.

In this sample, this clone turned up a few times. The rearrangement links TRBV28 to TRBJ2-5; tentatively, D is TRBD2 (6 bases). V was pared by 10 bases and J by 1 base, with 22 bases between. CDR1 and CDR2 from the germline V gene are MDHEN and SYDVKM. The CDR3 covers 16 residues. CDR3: CATRSAYRDFQETQYF. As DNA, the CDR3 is TGTGCCACCCGTTCCGCATACCGGGACTTCCAAGAGACCCAGTACTTC.

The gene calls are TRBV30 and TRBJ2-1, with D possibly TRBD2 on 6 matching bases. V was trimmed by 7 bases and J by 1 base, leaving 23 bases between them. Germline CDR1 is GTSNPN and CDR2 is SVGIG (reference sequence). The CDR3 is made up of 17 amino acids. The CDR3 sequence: CASGSSLGRESYNEQFF. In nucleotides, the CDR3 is TGTGCCTCCGGGAGTAGTCTTGGGCGTGAATCCTACAATGAGCAGTTCTTC.

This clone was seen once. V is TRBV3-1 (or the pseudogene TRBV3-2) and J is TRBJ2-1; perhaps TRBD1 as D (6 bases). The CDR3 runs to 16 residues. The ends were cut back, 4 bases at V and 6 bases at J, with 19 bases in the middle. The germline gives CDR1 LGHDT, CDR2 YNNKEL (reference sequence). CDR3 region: CASSPPGQGKLNEQFF. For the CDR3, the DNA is TGTGCCAGCAGCCCTCCGGGACAAGGGAAACTCAATGAGCAGTTCTTC.

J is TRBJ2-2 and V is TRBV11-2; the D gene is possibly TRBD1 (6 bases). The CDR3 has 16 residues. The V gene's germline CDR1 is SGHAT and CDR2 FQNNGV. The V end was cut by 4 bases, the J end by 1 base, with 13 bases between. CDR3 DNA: TGTGCCAGCAGCTCGCCGGACAGTAGGAACACCGGGGAGCTGTTTTTT. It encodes CASSSPDSRNTGELFF. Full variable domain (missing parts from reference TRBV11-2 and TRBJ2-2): EAGVAQSPRYKIIEKRQSVAFWCNPISGHATLYWYQQILGQGPKLLIQFQNNGVVDDSQLPKDRFSAERLKGVDSTLKIQPAKLEDSAVYLCASSSPDSRNTGELFFGEGSRLTVL.

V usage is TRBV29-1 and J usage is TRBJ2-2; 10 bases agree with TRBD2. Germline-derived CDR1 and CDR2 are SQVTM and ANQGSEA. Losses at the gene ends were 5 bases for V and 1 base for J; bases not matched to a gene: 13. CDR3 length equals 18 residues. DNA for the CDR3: TGCAGCGTTAGGGGGTTCGGACTAGCGGAGAAGAACACCGGGGAGCTGTTTTTT. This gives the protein CSVRGFGLAEKNTGELFF.

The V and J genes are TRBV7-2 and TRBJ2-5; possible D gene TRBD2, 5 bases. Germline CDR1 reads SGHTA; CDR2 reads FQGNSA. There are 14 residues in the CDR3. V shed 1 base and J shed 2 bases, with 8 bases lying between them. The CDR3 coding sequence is TGTGCCAGCAGCTTAGGAGGCGGGCAAGAGACCCAGTACTTC. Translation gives CASSLGGGQETQYF.

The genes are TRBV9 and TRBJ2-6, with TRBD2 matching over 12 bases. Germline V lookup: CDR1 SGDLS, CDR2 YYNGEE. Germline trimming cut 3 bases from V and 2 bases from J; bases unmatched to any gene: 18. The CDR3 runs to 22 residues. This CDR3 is CASSAGPGTSGFSRPGANVLTF. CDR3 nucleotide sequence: TGTGCCAGCAGCGCCGGCCCCGGGACTAGCGGGTTTTCGAGACCTGGGGCCAACGTCCTGACTTTC. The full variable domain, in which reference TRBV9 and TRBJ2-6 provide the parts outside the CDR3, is DSGVTQTPKHLITATGQRVTLRCSPRSGDLSVYWYQQSLDQGLQFLIQYYNGEERAKGNILERFSAQQFPDLHSELNLSSLELGDSALYFCASSAGPGTSGFSRPGANVLTFGAGSRLTVL.

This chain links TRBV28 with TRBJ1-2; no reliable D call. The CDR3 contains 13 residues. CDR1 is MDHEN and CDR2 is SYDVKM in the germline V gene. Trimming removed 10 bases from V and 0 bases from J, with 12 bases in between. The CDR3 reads CATLEGSNYGYTF. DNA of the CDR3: TGTGCCACCTTGGAGGGCTCTAACTATGGCTACACCTTC.

The CDR3 DNA reads as TGTGCCAGCAGCCCTCAGGCAGGGATGGACACTGAAGCTTTCTTT. It translates to CASSPQAGMDTEAFF. The gene calls are TRBV7-2 and TRBJ1-1, with D possibly matching TRBD1 (5 bases). Deletions cut 5 bases from V and 3 bases from J, with 16 bases between. Germline CDR1 and CDR2: SGHTA and FQGNSA. There are 15 residues in the CDR3. The whole variable domain, remainder taken from reference TRBV7-2 and TRBJ1-1, is GAGVSQSPSNKVTEKGKDVELRCDPISGHTALYWYRQSLGQGLEFLIYFQGNSAPDKSGLPSDRFSAERTGGSVSTLTIQRTQQEDSAVYLCASSPQAGMDTEAFFGQGTRLTVV.

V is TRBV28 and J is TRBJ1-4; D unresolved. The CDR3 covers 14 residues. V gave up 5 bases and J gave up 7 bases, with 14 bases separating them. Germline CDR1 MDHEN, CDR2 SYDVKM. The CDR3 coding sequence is TGTGCCAGCAGTGGCAGCCCACGGGGTGAAAAACTGTTTTTT. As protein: CASSGSPRGEKLFF.

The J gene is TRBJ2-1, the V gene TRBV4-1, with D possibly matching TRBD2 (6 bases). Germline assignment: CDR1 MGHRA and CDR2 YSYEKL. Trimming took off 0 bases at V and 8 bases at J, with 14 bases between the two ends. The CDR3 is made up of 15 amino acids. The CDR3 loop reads CASSQDWDFTDEQFF. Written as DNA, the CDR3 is TGCGCCAGCAGCCAAGATTGGGACTTCACCGATGAGCAGTTCTTC.

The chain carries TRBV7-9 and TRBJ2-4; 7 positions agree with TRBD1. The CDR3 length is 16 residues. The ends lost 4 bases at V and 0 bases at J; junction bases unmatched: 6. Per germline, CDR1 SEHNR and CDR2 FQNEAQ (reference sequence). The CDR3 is CASSSTGALAKNIQYF. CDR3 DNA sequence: TGTGCCAGCAGCTCCACAGGGGCCCTAGCCAAAAACATTCAGTACTTC.

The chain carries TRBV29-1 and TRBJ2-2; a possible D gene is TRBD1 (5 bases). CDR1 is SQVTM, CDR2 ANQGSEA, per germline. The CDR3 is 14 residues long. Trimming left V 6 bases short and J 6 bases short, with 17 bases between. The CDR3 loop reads CSVRLTGHPGELFF. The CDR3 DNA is TGCAGCGTCCGCCTTACAGGCCACCCCGGGGAGCTGTTTTTT.

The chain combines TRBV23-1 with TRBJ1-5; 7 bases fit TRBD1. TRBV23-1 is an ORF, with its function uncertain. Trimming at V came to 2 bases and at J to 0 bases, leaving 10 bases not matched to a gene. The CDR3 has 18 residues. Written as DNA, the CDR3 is TGCGCCAGCAGTCAAGACAGGGTCATAAGCAATAGCAATCAGCCCCAGCATTTT. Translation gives CASSQDRVISNSNQPQHF.

CDR3 nucleotides: TGTGCCAGCAGCCAAGCCGGGACAGGAGAGACCCAGTACTTC. Protein: CASSQAGTGETQYF. The rearrangement uses TRBV14 and TRBJ2-5, with TRBD1 matching over 8 bases. The CDR3 has 14 amino acids. The germline V gene encodes CDR1 SGHDN and CDR2 FVKESK. The ends lost 1 base at V and 4 bases at J; junction bases unmatched: 2.

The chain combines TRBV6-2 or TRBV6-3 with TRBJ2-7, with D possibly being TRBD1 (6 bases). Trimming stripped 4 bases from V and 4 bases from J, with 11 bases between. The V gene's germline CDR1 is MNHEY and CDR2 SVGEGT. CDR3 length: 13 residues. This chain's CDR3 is CASSWAGDYEQYF. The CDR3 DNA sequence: TGTGCCAGCAGTTGGGCAGGGGATTACGAGCAGTACTTC.

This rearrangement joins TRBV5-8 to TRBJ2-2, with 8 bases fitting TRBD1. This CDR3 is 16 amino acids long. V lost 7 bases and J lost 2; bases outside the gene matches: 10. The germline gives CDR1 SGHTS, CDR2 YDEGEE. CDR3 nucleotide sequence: TGTGCCAGCGGCATATACGGACAGGGTAACACCGGGGAGCTGTTTTTT. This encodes CASGIYGQGNTGELFF.

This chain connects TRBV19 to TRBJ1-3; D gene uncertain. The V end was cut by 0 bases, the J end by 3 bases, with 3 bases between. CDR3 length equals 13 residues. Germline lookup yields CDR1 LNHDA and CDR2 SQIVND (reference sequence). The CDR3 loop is CASSIDFGNTIYF. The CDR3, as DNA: TGTGCCAGTAGTATAGACTTTGGAAACACCATATATTTT.

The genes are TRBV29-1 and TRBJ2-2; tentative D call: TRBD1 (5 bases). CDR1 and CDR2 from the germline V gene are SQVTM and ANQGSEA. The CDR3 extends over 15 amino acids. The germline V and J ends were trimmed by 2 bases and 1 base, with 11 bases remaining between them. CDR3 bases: TGCAGCGTTGAAATCGGGCAGGGGAACACCGGGGAGCTGTTTTTT. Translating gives CSVEIGQGNTGELFF.

CDR3 nucleotide sequence: TGTGCCAGCAGCCCAGGATTGAACTATGGCTACACCTTC. Residues: CASSPGLNYGYTF. The chain joins TRBV3-1 (or the pseudogene TRBV3-2) to TRBJ1-2, with D hard to call. Trimming left V 4 bases short and J 2 bases short, with 8 bases between. CDR1 is LGHDT, CDR2 YNNKEL, per germline (reference sequence). CDR3 length equals 13 residues.

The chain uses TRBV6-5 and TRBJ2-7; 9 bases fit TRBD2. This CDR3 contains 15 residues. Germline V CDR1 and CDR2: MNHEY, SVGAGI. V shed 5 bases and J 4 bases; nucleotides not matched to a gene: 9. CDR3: CASSRSSGNRYEQYF. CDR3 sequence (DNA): TGTGCCAGCAGTAGATCTAGCGGGAATCGGTACGAGCAGTACTTC.

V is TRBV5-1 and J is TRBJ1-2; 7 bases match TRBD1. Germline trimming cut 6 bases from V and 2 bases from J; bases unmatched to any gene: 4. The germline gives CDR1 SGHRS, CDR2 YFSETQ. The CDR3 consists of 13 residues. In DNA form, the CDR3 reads TGCGCCAGCACCGGGACAGTCAACTATGGCTACACCTTC. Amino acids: CASTGTVNYGYTF. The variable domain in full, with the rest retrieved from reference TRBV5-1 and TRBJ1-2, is KAGVTQTPRYLIKTRGQQVTLSCSPISGHRSVSWYQQTPGQGLQFLFEYFSETQRNKGNFPGRFSGRQFSNSRSEMNVSTLELGDSALYLCASTGTVNYGYTFGSGTRLTVV.

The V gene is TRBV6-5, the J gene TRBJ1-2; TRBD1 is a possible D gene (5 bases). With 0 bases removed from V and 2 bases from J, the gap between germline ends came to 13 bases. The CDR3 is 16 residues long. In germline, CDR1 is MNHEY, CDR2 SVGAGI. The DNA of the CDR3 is TGTGCCAGCAGTTACTCTCTCCAAGGGGCCAACTATGGCTACACCTTC. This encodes CASSYSLQGANYGYTF.

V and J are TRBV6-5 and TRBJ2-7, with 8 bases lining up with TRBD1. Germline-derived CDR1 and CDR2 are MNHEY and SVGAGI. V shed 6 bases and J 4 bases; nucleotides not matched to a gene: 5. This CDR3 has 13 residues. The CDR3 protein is CASRGQAEYEQYF. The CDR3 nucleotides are TGTGCCAGCAGGGGACAGGCGGAATACGAGCAGTACTTC.